The clone carrying this TCR beta chain was seen repeatedly, ten times or more. Its cognate antigen is unknown. The CDR3 sequence is 15 residues long. V lost 2 bases to trimming and J lost 10 bases, with 18 bases between them. CDR1 and CDR2 from the germline V gene are SQVTM and ANQGSEA. This sample is drawn from a study of T cells after yellow fever vaccination. Study observations and caveats: Within FACS-sorted repertoires, abundant clonotypes contaminating from the bulk population could be present. CD4 and CD8 compartments shared a small share of clonotypes, likely from convergent recombination.

5'RACE template switching produced TCR cDNA carrying a universal primer site and UMIs. TCRdb independently ran MiXCR on the 5' RACE reads; one entry per CDR3 protein. The sample lists about 360,000 distinct CDR3 sequences; over 5% were seen once. The sample consisted of PBMCs, taken 5 days after the yellow fever booster vaccination. The rearrangement links TRBV29-1 to TRBJ2-6; D is undetermined. The TCR sequence derives from a man aged 25 to 40 who received the YFV17D yellow fever vaccine. CDR3 sequence: CSVESVWLDLNVLTF. The DNA of the CDR3 is TGCAGCGTTGAATCCGTCTGGTTGGACCTGAACGTCCTGACTTTC. Variable domain in full (rest from reference TRBV29-1 and TRBJ2-6): SAVISQKPSRDICQRGTSLTIQCQVDSQVTMMFWYRQQPGQSLTLIATANQGSEATYESGFVIDKFPISRPNLTFSTLTVSNMSPEDSSIYLCSVESVWLDLNVLTFGAGSRLTVL.